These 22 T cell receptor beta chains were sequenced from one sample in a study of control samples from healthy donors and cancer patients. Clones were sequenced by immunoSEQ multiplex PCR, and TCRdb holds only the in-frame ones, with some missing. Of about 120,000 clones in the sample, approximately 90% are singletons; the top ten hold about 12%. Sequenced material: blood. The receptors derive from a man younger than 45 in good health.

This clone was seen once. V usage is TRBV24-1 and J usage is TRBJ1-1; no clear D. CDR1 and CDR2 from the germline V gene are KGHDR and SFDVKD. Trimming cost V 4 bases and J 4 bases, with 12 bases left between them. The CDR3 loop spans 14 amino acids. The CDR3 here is CATSESIRSTEAFF. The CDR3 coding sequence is TGTGCCACCAGTGAATCAATACGGTCCACTGAAGCTTTCTTT.

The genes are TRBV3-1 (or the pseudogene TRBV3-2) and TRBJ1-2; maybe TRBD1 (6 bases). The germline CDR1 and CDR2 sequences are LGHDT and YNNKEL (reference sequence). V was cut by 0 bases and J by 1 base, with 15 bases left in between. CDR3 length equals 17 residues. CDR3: CASSQDGGGLLNYGYTF. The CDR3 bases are TGTGCCAGCAGCCAAGATGGGGGGGGCTTACTTAACTATGGCTACACCTTC.

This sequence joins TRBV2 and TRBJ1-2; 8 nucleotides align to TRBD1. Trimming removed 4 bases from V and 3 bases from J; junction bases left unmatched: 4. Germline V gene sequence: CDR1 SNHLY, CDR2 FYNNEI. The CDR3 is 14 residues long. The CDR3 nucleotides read TGTGCCAGCAGTGTAGGACAGGGAGACTATGGCTACACCTTC. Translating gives CASSVGQGDYGYTF.

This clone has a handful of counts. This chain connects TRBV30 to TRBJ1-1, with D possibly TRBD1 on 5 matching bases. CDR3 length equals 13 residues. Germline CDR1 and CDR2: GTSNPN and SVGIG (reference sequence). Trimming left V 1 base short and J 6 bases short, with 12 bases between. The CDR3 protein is CAWSGQSVSEAFF. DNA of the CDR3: TGTGCCTGGAGTGGACAGAGCGTCTCTGAAGCTTTCTTT.

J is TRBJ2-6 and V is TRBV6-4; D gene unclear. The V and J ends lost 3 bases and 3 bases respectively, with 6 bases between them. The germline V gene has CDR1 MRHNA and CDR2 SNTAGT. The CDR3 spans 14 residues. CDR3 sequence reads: CASSEGNGANVLTF. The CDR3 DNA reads TGTGCCAGCAGTGAGGGTAATGGGGCCAACGTCCTGACTTTC.

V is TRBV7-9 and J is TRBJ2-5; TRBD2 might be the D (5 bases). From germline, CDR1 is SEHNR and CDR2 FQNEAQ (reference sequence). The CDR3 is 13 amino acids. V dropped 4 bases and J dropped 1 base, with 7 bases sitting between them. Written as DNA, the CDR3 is TGTGCCAGCAGCTACGGGGTCCAAGAGACCCAGTACTTC. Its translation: CASSYGVQETQYF.

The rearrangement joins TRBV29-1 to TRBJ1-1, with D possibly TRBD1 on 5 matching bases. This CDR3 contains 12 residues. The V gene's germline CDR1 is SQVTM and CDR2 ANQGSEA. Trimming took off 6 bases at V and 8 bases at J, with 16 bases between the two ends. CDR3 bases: TGCAGCGTGAAGAGCGGGACTTCCGAAGCTTTCTTT. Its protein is CSVKSGTSEAFF.

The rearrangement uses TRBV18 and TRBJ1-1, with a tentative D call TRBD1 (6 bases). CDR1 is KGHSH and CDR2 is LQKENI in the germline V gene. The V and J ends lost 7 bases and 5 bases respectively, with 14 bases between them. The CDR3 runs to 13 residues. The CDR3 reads CASLQGKGTEAFF. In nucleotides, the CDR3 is TGTGCCAGCTTACAGGGAAAAGGAACTGAAGCTTTCTTT.

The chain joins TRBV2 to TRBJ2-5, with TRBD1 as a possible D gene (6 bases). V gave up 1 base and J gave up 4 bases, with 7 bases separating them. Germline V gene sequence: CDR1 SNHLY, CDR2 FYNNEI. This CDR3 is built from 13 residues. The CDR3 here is CASSEDRAETQYF. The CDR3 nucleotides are TGTGCCAGCAGTGAAGACAGGGCAGAGACCCAGTACTTC. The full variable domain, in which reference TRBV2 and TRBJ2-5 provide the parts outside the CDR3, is EPEVTQTPSHQVTQMGQEVILRCVPISNHLYFYWYRQILGQKVEFLVSFYNNEISEKSEIFDDQFSVERPDGSNFTLKIRSTKLEDSAMYFCASSEDRAETQYFGPGTRLLVL.

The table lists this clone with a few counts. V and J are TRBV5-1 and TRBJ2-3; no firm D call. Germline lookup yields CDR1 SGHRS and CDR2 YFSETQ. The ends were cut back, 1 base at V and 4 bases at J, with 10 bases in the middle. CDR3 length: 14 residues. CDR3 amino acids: CASSLNSFSDTQYF. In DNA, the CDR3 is TGCGCCAGCAGCTTGAACAGTTTCTCAGATACGCAGTATTTT.

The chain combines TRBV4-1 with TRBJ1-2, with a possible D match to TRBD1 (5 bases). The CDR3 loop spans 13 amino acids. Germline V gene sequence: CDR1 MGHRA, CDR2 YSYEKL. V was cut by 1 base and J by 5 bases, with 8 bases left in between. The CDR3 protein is CASSQGAGYGYTF. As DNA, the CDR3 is TGCGCCAGCAGCCAAGGGGCAGGGTATGGCTACACCTTC.

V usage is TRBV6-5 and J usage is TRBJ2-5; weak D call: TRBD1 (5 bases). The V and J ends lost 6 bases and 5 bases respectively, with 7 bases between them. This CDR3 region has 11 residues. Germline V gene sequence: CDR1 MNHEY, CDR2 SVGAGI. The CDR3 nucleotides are TGTGCCAGCAGCAGACAGGAGACCCAGTACTTC. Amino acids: CASSRQETQYF.

The CDR3 region has the DNA TGTGCCAGCAGCTTAGTGGCGGGGGGGTACACCGGGGAGCTGTTTTTT. Its protein is CASSLVAGGYTGELFF. The chain recombines TRBV7-2 with TRBJ2-2; 9 bases map to TRBD2. V shed 1 base, J shed 3 bases, and the junction held 3 bases outside the gene matches. This CDR3 spans 16 amino acids. The germline CDR1 and CDR2 sequences are SGHTA and FQGNSA.

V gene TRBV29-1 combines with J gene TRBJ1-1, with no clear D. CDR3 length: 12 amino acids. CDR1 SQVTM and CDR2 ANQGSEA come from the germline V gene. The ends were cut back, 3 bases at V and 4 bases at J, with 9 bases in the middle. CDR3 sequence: CSVDRATTEAFF. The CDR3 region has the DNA TGCAGCGTTGACCGGGCGACCACTGAAGCTTTCTTT.

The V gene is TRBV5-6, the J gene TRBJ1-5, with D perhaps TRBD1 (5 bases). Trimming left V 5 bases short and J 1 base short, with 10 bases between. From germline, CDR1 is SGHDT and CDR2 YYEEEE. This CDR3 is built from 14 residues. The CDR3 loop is CASRQGVSNQPQHF. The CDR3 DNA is TGTGCCAGCAGGCAAGGGGTGAGCAATCAGCCCCAGCATTTT.

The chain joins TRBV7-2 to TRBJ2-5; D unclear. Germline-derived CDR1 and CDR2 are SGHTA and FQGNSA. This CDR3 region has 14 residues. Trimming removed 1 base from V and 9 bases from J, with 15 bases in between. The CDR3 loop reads CASSLGAAAMAQYF. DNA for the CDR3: TGTGCCAGCAGCTTAGGGGCAGCAGCGATGGCCCAGTACTTC. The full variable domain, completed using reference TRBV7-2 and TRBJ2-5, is GAGVSQSPSNKVTEKGKDVELRCDPISGHTALYWYRQSLGQGLEFLIYFQGNSAPDKSGLPSDRFSAERTGGSVSTLTIQRTQQEDSAVYLCASSLGAAAMAQYFGPGTRLLVL.

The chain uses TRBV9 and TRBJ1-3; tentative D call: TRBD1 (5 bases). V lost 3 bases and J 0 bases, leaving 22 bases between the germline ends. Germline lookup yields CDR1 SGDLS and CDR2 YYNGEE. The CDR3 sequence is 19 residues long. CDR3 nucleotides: TGTGCCAGCAGCGCGAGGGGCTGGGGGAGGTGGGGCTCTGGAAACACCATATATTTT. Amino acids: CASSARGWGRWGSGNTIYF.

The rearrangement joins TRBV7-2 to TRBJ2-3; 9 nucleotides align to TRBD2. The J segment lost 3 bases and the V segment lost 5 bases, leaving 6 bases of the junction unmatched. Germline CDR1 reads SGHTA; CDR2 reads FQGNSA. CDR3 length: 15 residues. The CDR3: CASSRSSGVTDTQYF. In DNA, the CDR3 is TGTGCCAGCAGCCGCTCTAGCGGGGTGACAGATACGCAGTATTTT. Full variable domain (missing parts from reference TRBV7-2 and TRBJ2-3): GAGVSQSPSNKVTEKGKDVELRCDPISGHTALYWYRQSLGQGLEFLIYFQGNSAPDKSGLPSDRFSAERTGGSVSTLTIQRTQQEDSAVYLCASSRSSGVTDTQYFGPGTRLTVL.

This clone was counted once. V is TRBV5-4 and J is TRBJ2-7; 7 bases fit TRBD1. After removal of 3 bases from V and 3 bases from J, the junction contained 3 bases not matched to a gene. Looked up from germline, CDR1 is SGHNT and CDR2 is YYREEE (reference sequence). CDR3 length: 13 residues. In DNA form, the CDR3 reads TGTGCCAGCAGCTCCCGGGACAGCTACGAGCAGTACGTC. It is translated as CASSSRDSYEQYV.

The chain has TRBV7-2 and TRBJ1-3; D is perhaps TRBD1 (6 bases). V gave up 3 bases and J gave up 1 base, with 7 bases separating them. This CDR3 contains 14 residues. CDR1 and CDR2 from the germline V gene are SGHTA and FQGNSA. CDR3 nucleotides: TGTGCCAGCAGCTTGGACAGTTCTGGAAACACCATATATTTT. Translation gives CASSLDSSGNTIYF. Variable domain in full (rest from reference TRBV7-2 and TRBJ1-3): GAGVSQSPSNKVTEKGKDVELRCDPISGHTALYWYRQSLGQGLEFLIYFQGNSAPDKSGLPSDRFSAERTGGSVSTLTIQRTQQEDSAVYLCASSLDSSGNTIYFGEGSWLTVV.

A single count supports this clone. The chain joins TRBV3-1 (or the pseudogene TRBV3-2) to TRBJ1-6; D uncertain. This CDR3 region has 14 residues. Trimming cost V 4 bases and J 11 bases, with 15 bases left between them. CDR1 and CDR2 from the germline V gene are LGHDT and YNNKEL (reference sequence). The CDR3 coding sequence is TGTGCCAGCAGCCGAGGAACGGATACAGCACCCCTCCACTTT. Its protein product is CASSRGTDTAPLHF.

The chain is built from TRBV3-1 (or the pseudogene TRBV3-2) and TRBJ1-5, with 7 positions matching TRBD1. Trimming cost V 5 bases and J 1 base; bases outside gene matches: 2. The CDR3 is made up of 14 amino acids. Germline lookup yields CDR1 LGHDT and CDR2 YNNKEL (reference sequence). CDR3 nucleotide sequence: TGTGCCAGCAGCTACAGGGGCAGCAATCAGCCCCAGCATTTT. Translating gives CASSYRGSNQPQHF.